One TCR beta chain is described in this entry. In its sample, this clonotype was seen many times. Its antigen remains unidentified. Base qualities are not provided; no much larger clone lies one nucleotide away. Trimming costs V 4 bases and J 10 bases, and their ends lie 20 bases apart. The CDR3 has 14 amino acids, counting the end cysteine and phenylalanine. The DNA shown is the 42-base CDR3, in frame from base 1. According to the germline V gene, CDR1 reads SGHRS and CDR2 reads YFSETQ. This sample stems from a study of T cells in Graves' hyperthyroidism and ophthalmopathy (dated by TCRdb to the late 2010s). Notes on the research overall: Peripheral blood samples were taken at initial diagnosis, before any treatment was given. Whether ophthalmopathy could be predicted prospectively was tested in an independent validation cohort made up of 18 to 20 hyperthyroidism patients plus 17 patients who later progressed to ophthalmopathy. In addition, the study compared T-cell repertoires in thyroid tissue and in blood from about 6 Graves' hyperthyroidism patients. The approximately 95 discovery patients were divided at random into training and test sets in a 7:3 ratio. The paper reports TCR Vbeta CDR3 sequencing of approximately 140 peripheral blood samples: 43 ophthalmopathy, roughly 80 hyperthyroidism and around 17 progressor patients. After sampling, hyperthyroidism patients received methimazole starting at 30 mg daily, and ophthalmopathy patients received high-dose intravenous methylprednisolone. A discovery cohort of roughly 100 patients, about 40 with Graves' ophthalmopathy and more than 55 with stable Graves' hyperthyroidism, was used to find distinguishing TCR V-J signatures.

Summary of the overall study and its limitations: Blood samples also contained most of the expanded thyroid clonotypes (frequency above 0.001), which suggests that blood repertoires may reflect thyroid immune responses. In cross-validation, a model built on a 13 V-J signature told ophthalmopathy apart from stable hyperthyroidism with approximately 90% sensitivity and around 83% specificity, and in testing the same model reached 80%/75%. Sample size was not statistically predetermined, and investigators were not blinded to group allocation. In validation, the model predicted progression to ophthalmopathy with 55% to 71% sensitivity and less than 75% specificity, a median of roughly seven months before onset.

Amplification of TCR beta CDR3 regions was carried out from RNA transcripts. A first-round RT-PCR of the TCR CDR3 used the HTBI primer set with the Qiagen OneStep RT-PCR kit. Libraries were constructed in a second round of multiplex PCR, after which size selection and purification were carried out. Sequencing of the libraries was done on an Illumina HiSeq2000 using paired-end 100 bp reads. The published analysis was carried out like this. SOAPnuke was used to process the raw data, removing reads that contained adapters or uncalled bases, had a mean Phred below 15, or lacked an exact match to the constant primer or identifier. High-quality paired reads were merged with COPE v1.2.5, and unique nucleotide sequences were defined as clonotypes. MiTCR v1.1 was used to align the clonotypes against IMGT TRBV, TRBD and TRBJ reference segments. Analysis was restricted to V-J combinations with a frequency above 0.0001, which covered 99.2% of repertoires. A TCS score was defined as the ratio of F50 (clonal expansion) to E x V (chaos), with BLOSUM62-based TCRdist applied between CDR3 peptides within each V-J. Welch's t-statistics and random forest reduced 450 to 600 V-J features to about 12, which were used in a naive Bayes classifier (R e1071). In TCRdb, the public reads were trimmed at Q25 with fastp and aligned with MiXCR, with productive beta chains retained. Each entry is one CDR3 protein sequence, shown with its most common DNA and genes. These V and J calls are TCRdb output, not the study's own analysis. The sample profile shows about 380,000 distinct CDR3 sequences; less than 20% of them were found once. Of the sample, 35% to 50% is held by the ten largest clones.

Ophthalmopathy patients had moderately to severely active disease, with a Clinical Activity Score of 3 or more, a NOSPECS grade of 4 or more, and a disease duration of less than 3 months. Exclusion was applied to patients with uncontrolled infections, other autoimmune diseases, pregnancy or lactation. Diagnoses were established on the basis of clinical symptoms, serum thyroxine and TRAb, thyroid ultrasound, and orbital computed tomography. PBMCs were isolated from approximately 10 ml of fresh peripheral blood by Ficoll-Paque density gradient centrifugation. Total RNA was extracted with Trizol reagent, and quality was checked on an Agilent 2100 Bioanalyzer.

Recombination joined TRBV5-1 with TRBJ1-1; the D gene is perhaps TRBD1, on 6 matching bases. Material for sequencing was blood. This TCR was recovered from a man aged 18 to 35 with Graves' ophthalmopathy. This receptor carries the CDR3 CASSQGQGLDGAFF. The sequenced DNA: TGCGCCAGCAGCCAGGGGCAGGGGTTGGATGGAGCTTTCTTT.